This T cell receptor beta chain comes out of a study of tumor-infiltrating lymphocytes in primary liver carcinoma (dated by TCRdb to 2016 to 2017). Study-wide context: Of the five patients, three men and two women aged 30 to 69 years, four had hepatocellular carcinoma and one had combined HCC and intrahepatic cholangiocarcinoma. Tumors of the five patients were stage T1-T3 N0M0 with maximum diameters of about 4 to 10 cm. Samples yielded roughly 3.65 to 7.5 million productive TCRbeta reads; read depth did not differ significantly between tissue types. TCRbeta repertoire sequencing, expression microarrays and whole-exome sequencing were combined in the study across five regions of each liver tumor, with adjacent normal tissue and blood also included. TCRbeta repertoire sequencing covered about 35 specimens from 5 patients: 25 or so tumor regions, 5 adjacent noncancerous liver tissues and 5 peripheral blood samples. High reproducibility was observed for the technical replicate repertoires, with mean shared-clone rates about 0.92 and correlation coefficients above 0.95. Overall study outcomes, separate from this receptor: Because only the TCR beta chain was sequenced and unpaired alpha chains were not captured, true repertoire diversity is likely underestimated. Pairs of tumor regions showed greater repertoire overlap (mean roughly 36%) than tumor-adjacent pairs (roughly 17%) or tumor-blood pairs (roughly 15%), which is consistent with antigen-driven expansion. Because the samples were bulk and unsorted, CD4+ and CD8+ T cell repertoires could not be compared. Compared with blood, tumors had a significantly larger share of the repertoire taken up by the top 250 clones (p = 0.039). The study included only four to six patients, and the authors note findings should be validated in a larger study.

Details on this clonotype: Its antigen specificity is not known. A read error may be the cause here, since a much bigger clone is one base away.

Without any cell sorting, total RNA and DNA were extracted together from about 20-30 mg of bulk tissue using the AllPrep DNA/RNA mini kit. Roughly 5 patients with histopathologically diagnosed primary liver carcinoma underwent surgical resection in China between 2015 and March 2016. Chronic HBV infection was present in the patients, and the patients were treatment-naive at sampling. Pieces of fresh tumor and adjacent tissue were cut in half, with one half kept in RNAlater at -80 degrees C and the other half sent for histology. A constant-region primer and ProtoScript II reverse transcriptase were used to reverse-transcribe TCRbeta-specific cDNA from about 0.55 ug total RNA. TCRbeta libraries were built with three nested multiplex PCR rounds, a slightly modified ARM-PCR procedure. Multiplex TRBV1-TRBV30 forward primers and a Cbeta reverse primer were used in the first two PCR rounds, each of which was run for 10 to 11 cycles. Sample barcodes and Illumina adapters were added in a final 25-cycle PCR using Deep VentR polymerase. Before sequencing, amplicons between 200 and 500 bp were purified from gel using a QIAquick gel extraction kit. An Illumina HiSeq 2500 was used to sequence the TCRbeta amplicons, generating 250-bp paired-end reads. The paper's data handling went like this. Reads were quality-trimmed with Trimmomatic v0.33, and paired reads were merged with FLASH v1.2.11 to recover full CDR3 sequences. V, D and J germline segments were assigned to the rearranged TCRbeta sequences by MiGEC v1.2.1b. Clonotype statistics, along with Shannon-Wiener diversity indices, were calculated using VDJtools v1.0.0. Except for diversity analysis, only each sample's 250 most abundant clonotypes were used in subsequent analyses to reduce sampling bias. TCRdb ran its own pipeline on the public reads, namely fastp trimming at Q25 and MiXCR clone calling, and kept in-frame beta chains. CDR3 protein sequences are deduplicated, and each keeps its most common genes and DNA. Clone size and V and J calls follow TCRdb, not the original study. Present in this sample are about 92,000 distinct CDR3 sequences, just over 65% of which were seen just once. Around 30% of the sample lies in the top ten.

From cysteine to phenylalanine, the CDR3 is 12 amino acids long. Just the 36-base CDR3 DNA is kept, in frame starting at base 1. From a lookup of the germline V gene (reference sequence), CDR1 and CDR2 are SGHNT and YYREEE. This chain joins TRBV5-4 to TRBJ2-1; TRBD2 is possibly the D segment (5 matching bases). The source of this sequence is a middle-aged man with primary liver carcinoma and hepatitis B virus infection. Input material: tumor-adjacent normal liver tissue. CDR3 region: CANSGGNPEQFF. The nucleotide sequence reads TGTGCCAACAGCGGTGGGAATCCTGAGCAGTTCTTC. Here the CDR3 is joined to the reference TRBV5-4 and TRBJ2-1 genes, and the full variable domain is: ETGVTQSPTHLIKTRGQQVTLRCSSQSGHNTVSWYQQALGQGPQFIFQYYREEENGRGNFPPRFSGLQFPNYSSELNVNALELDDSALYLCANSGGNPEQFFGPGTRLTVL.